This T cell receptor (beta chain) is drawn from a study of blood T cell repertoires in COVID-19. The V gene end was trimmed by 7 bases and the J gene end by 5 bases; junction bases not matched to a gene: 6. CDR1 and CDR2 (germline): SEHNR, FQNEAQ (reference sequence). This CDR3 contains 13 residues. Generated by immunoSEQ multiplex PCR, the TCRdb table keeps only in-frame clones and is missing some. Among more than 85,000 clones, about three quarters were seen once, and the ten largest hold 16%. V gene TRBV7-9 combines with J gene TRBJ2-5; the match to TRBD1 covers 8 bases. Sequencing was done on a sample of peripheral blood. The TCR sequence derives from a woman of 80 years or more with active or convalescent COVID-19. CDR3 bases: TGTGCCAGCACGCAGGGGGCAGCCGAGACCCAGTACTTC. Residues: CASTQGAAETQYF.